The 10 T cell receptor beta chains listed next were all sequenced from one sample in a study of T cell repertoires in cytomegalovirus infection. These receptors lack a known antigen. TCRdb re-analysed the reads in MiXCR, keeping a single row per CDR3 protein. The repertoire holds 550,000 to 850,000 distinct CDR3 sequences, with roughly 30% as singletons. Sequencing used cultured PBMCs, obtained from culture after CMV antigen stimulation. The receptor source for this set is a human donor in good health (CMV status not recorded). Some clones in this sample may be carry-over from other donors' samples.

This sequence joins TRBV11-2 and TRBJ2-7; D is ambiguous. The CDR3 totals 14 residues. Germline CDR1 reads SGHAT; CDR2 reads FQNNGV. The V end lost 0 bases, the J end lost 2 bases, and 8 bases lay between the germline ends. CDR3 sequence (DNA): TGTGCCAGCAGCTTAGAGGGGATTGCCTACGAGCAGTACTTC. This translates into CASSLEGIAYEQYF.

The chain employs TRBV12-3 or TRBV12-4 and TRBJ2-2; the match to TRBD1 covers 10 bases. V dropped 6 bases and J dropped 5; count of bases not matched to a gene: 6. The CDR3 runs to 15 residues. For the CDR3, the DNA is TGTGCCAGCAGCCGGACAGGGGGTAGTACCGGGGAGCTGTTTTTT. Encoded protein: CASSRTGGSTGELFF.

The V call is TRBV24-1, the J call TRBJ1-1; D call uncertain. The ends were cut back, 5 bases at V and 1 base at J, with 7 bases in the middle. This CDR3 spans 13 amino acids. Germline loops: CDR1 KGHDR, CDR2 SFDVKD. The CDR3 here is CATSVRENTEAFF. The CDR3 DNA is TGTGCCACCAGTGTCCGGGAGAACACTGAAGCTTTCTTT.

The rearrangement joins TRBV6-6 to TRBJ2-7; no firm D call. Trimming took 2 bases from V and 12 from J, leaving 14 bases between them. There are 12 residues in the CDR3. The V gene's germline CDR1 is MNHNY and CDR2 SVGAGI (reference sequence). The CDR3 DNA sequence: TGTGCCAGCAGTTACCGACCGGGTAAGCCGTACTTC. Translated: CASSYRPGKPYF.

The chain uses TRBV12-3 or TRBV12-4 and TRBJ2-2; D unclear. The CDR3 has 14 amino acids. V shed 5 bases and J shed 7 bases, with 14 bases lying between them. CDR3 sequence reads: CASSPIRLIGELFF. The CDR3 region has the DNA TGTGCCAGCAGTCCAATTCGGTTGATCGGGGAGCTGTTTTTT.

The chain uses TRBV12-3 or TRBV12-4 and TRBJ2-3, with 7 nucleotides matching TRBD2. V was clipped by 6 bases and J by 8 bases; unmatched bases: 5. The CDR3 consists of 12 residues. The CDR3 is CASSTGEGTQYF. As DNA, the CDR3 is TGTGCCAGCAGCACGGGGGAGGGTACGCAGTATTTT.

This clonotype has ten or more counts. V gene TRBV28 combines with J gene TRBJ2-5; a possible D gene is TRBD2 (5 bases). The CDR3 consists of 14 residues. The V end lost 3 bases, the J end lost 3 bases, and 11 bases lay between the germline ends. Looked up from germline, CDR1 is MDHEN and CDR2 is SYDVKM. CDR3 bases: TGTGCCAGCAGTTTGCCAAGCGGCGAAGAGACCCAGTACTTC. Residues: CASSLPSGEETQYF.

This clonotype came up many times. The V gene is TRBV7-2, the J gene TRBJ1-1; perhaps TRBD1 as D (6 bases). Trimming cost V 5 bases and J 6 bases, with 16 bases left between them. This CDR3 spans 14 amino acids. Germline CDR1 is SGHTA and CDR2 is FQGNSA. CDR3 protein: CASSPSSDRSEAFF. The CDR3 DNA follows: TGTGCCAGCAGCCCCTCCTCGGACAGATCTGAAGCTTTCTTT.

This clonotype was seen ten or more times. The chain carries TRBV11-2 and TRBJ1-1; 7 positions agree with TRBD1. CDR3 length equals 15 residues. V dropped 2 bases and J dropped 2; count of bases not matched to a gene: 5. Germline values: CDR1 SGHAT, CDR2 FQNNGV. The CDR3 nucleotides are TGTGCCAGCAGCTTATCGAGGGGGCTTAACACTGAAGCTTTCTTT. Amino acids: CASSLSRGLNTEAFF.

This clonotype was counted many times. This chain uses TRBV7-8 with TRBJ2-5; D is uncertain. The ends were cut back, 5 bases at V and 4 bases at J, with 5 bases in the middle. Germline V gene lookup returns CDR1 SGHVS and CDR2 FQNEAQ. The CDR3 spans 11 residues. The CDR3 sequence is CASSIRETQYF. The DNA for the CDR3 is TGTGCCAGCAGCATCCGAGAGACCCAGTACTTC.